This TCR beta chain derives from a study of Ad26.COV2.S vaccination and SARS-CoV-2 variants. Across the study: Donor had been placed in the Ad26.COV2.S arm of the COV1001 trial.

Treatment described: roughly 18 received Ad26.COV2.S at low or high dose, single or two shots; about five received placebo; per-sample allocation not given. Day 63 after the first vaccine or placebo injection was the time point for sampling. Expression of Wuhan-strain SARS-CoV-2 spike came from the Ad26 vector that formed the vaccine. Trimming pared 4 bases from V and 6 bases from J, leaving 16 bases between. CDR3 length: 14 amino acids. Germline CDR1 ENHRY, CDR2 SYGVKD. Using immunoSEQ multiplex PCR, the repertoire was profiled, and TCRdb retains in-frame clones only, with some absent. The data show approximately 400,000 clones, roughly four fifths seen once.

The sample here was peripheral blood, taken in a trial of Ad26.COV2.S vaccine versus placebo. The sequence was collected from a person between 18 and 59 years old who received the Ad26.COV2.S COVID-19 vaccine or a placebo. J is TRBJ2-7 and V is TRBV10-3; the D gene is possibly TRBD2 (5 bases). The CDR3: CAISGSGKGVEQYF. In nucleotides, the CDR3 is TGTGCCATCAGTGGCAGCGGAAAAGGTGTCGAGCAGTACTTC.